This passage covers 29 T cell receptor beta chains from one sample sequenced in a study of blood T cell repertoires in COVID-19. Using immunoSEQ multiplex PCR, the repertoire was profiled, and TCRdb retains in-frame clones only, with some absent. Among more than 110,000 clones listed, more than 80% were seen once. The source material was peripheral blood. Receptors originate from a woman aged 80 or over with acute or convalescent COVID-19.

The CDR3 DNA sequence: TGTGCCAGCAGTAGCGGGGGGGGGCTTACGGATACGCAGTATTTT. Translating it yields CASSSGGGLTDTQYF. The chain joins TRBV28 to TRBJ2-3; TRBD2 agrees at 10 bases. The V and J ends lost 5 bases and 6 bases, in that order; junction bases with no gene match: 8. CDR1 and CDR2 (germline): MDHEN, SYDVKM. The CDR3 runs to 15 residues.

This chain connects TRBV29-1 to TRBJ1-1; 10 positions agree with TRBD1. Germline assignment: CDR1 SQVTM and CDR2 ANQGSEA. J was trimmed by 1 base and V by 6 bases; bases with no gene match: 11. The CDR3 length is 16 residues. The CDR3 spells CSVENLTGGPNTEAFF. For the CDR3, the DNA is TGCAGCGTCGAAAACTTGACAGGGGGCCCGAACACTGAAGCTTTCTTT.

The chain uses TRBV6-1 and TRBJ1-6; D unclear. Germline assignment: CDR1 MNHNS and CDR2 SASEGT. The CDR3 is 14 residues long. Trimming stripped 2 bases from V and 7 bases from J, with 9 bases between. The CDR3 protein is CASSETHRNSPLHF. The DNA of the CDR3 is TGTGCCAGCAGTGAAACTCACAGAAATTCACCCCTCCACTTT.

The V call is TRBV4-2, the J call TRBJ1-1; D remains unclear. The V gene lost 4 bases and the J gene lost 5 bases, with 14 bases spanning the gap. Germline values: CDR1 LGHNA, CDR2 YNFKEQ. This CDR3 spans 14 amino acids. The CDR3 bases are TGTGCCAGCAGCCGGGCCGAGGGAGAAACTGAAGCTTTCTTT. Its translation: CASSRAEGETEAFF.

The chain recombines TRBV5-1 with TRBJ1-4; unclear D gene. This CDR3 comprises 14 residues. CDR1 is SGHRS, CDR2 YFSETQ, per germline. Trimming shortened V by 2 bases and J by 0 bases, and 5 bases separated the two germline ends. The CDR3 here is CASSFGATNEKLFF. The CDR3 DNA follows: TGCGCCAGCAGCTTCGGGGCAACTAATGAAAAACTGTTTTTT.

This chain joins TRBV30 and TRBJ1-5; 7 bases map to TRBD1. Germline CDR1 GTSNPN, CDR2 SVGIG (reference sequence). The CDR3 runs to 14 residues. Trimming took 4 bases from V and 5 from J; bases not matched to a gene: 8. In DNA form, the CDR3 reads TGTGCCTGGACAGAGGGGGCCATGGATCAGCCCCAGCATTTT. It specifies CAWTEGAMDQPQHF.

The V gene is TRBV6-5, the J gene TRBJ2-3; no firm D call. Germline V lookup: CDR1 MNHEY, CDR2 SVGAGI. This CDR3 is 15 amino acids long. V lost 2 bases to trimming and J lost 2 bases, with 11 bases between them. The CDR3 DNA sequence: TGTGCCAGCAGTTACGAGACTGGCCCCACAGATACGCAGTATTTT. Translating it yields CASSYETGPTDTQYF.

In its sample, this clone was seen once. The rearrangement uses TRBV11-2 and TRBJ1-2; 10 bases line up with TRBD1. This CDR3 has 14 amino acids. The V gene's germline CDR1 is SGHAT and CDR2 FQNNGV. After removal of 5 bases from V and 2 bases from J, the junction contained 2 bases not matched to a gene. The CDR3 spells CASSPGQGNYGYTF. CDR3 sequence (DNA): TGTGCCAGCAGCCCGGGACAGGGGAACTATGGCTACACCTTC.

In this sample, this clone turned up once. CDR3 region: CASSPWDRGNTEAFF. For the CDR3, the DNA is TGTGCCAGCAGCCCCTGGGACAGGGGGAACACTGAAGCTTTCTTT. The rearrangement links TRBV7-9 to TRBJ1-1; 10 bases are a match to TRBD1. Unmatched junction bases numbered 4, after V lost 5 bases and J lost 1 base. The V gene's germline CDR1 is SEHNR and CDR2 FQNEAQ (reference sequence). The CDR3 spans 15 residues.

The V and J genes are TRBV19 and TRBJ1-2; perhaps TRBD1 as D (6 bases). V was trimmed by 5 bases and J by 6 bases, leaving 13 bases between them. The CDR3 is 13 amino acids. CDR1 and CDR2 from the germline V gene are LNHDA and SQIVND (reference sequence). The CDR3 nucleotides read TGTGCCAGTAGTTACAGGGCTTTCAATGGCTACACCTTC. Its protein is CASSYRAFNGYTF.

The chain is built from TRBV15 and TRBJ2-2, with a weak D call TRBD1 (5 bases). Germline CDR1 LNHNV, CDR2 YYDKDF (reference sequence). This CDR3 is built from 15 residues. V lost 2 bases to trimming and J lost 1 base, with 8 bases between them. As DNA, the CDR3 is TGTGCCACCAGCAGACAGGGTGGGAACACCGGGGAGCTGTTTTTT. Residues: CATSRQGGNTGELFF. Filled out from reference TRBV15 and TRBJ2-2, the complete variable domain reads DAMVIQNPRYQVTQFGKPVTLSCSQTLNHNVMYWYQQKSSQAPKLLFHYYDKDFNNEADTPDNFQSRRPNTSFCFLDIRSPGLGDTAMYLCATSRQGGNTGELFFGEGSRLTVL.

The chain couples TRBV7-2 to TRBJ1-5; 9 positions match TRBD1. The CDR3 contains 15 residues. Per germline, CDR1 SGHTA and CDR2 FQGNSA. After removal of 1 base from V and 11 bases from J, the junction contained 9 bases not matched to a gene. This CDR3 reads CASSLVWGQGGSQHF. CDR3 DNA sequence: TGTGCCAGCAGCTTAGTGTGGGGACAGGGCGGTTCCCAGCATTTT.

Worth noting for this clone: This CDR3 is also generated by other DNA sequences in the sample. This chain uses TRBV5-1 with TRBJ1-4, with 10 bases identical to TRBD1. Unmatched junction bases numbered 2, after V lost 0 bases and J lost 6 bases. The CDR3 is 15 residues long. Germline V gives CDR1 SGHRS, CDR2 YFSETQ. CDR3 nucleotides: TGCGCCAGCAGCTTGGGGACAGGGGGAGATGAAAAACTGTTTTTT. This encodes CASSLGTGGDEKLFF. Together with reference TRBV5-1 and TRBJ1-4, the CDR3 gives the full variable domain: KAGVTQTPRYLIKTRGQQVTLSCSPISGHRSVSWYQQTPGQGLQFLFEYFSETQRNKGNFPGRFSGRQFSNSRSEMNVSTLELGDSALYLCASSLGTGGDEKLFFGSGTQLSVL.

The gene calls are TRBV5-1 and TRBJ2-7; tentatively, D is TRBD1 (5 bases). V lost 0 bases, J lost 7 bases, and 14 bases lay in between. Germline V gene sequence: CDR1 SGHRS, CDR2 YFSETQ. This CDR3 is 14 amino acids long. The CDR3 bases are TGCGCCAGCAGCTTGGAAAGGGGCCCGCGGGAGCAGTACTTC. Translating it yields CASSLERGPREQYF.

J is TRBJ1-1 and V is TRBV18; 8 bases align to TRBD1. This CDR3 is 16 amino acids long. Per germline, CDR1 KGHSH and CDR2 LQKENI. With V trimmed by 3 bases and J by 0 bases, 6 bases remained unmatched. The CDR3 sequence: CASSPFGTGVNTEAFF. In DNA, the CDR3 is TGTGCCAGCTCACCCTTCGGGACAGGAGTGAACACTGAAGCTTTCTTT.

This clone showed up just a few times. This chain connects TRBV23-1 to TRBJ1-3; 10 bases agree with TRBD1. TRBV23-1 is marked as an open reading frame, function uncertain. V gave up 3 bases and J gave up 4 bases; unmatched junction bases: 9. The CDR3 runs 17 residues. The CDR3 nucleotides read TGCGCCAGCAGTCAGGCAGGGACAGGGGTGACGGGAAACACCATATATTTT. Encoded protein: CASSQAGTGVTGNTIYF.

This chain uses TRBV6-2 or TRBV6-3 with TRBJ2-3; D gene unclear. V gave up 6 bases and J gave up 8 bases, with 15 bases separating them. This CDR3 has 13 amino acids. In germline, CDR1 is MNHEY, CDR2 SVGEGT. CDR3 sequence (DNA): TGTGCCAGCAGCGACCCCACCCCAGGTACGCAGTATTTT. This gives the protein CASSDPTPGTQYF.

The rearrangement links TRBV19 to TRBJ2-1, with TRBD2 identical over 11 bases. There are 15 residues in the CDR3. Trimming took 5 bases from V and 8 from J; bases not matched to a gene: 8. Germline lookup yields CDR1 LNHDA and CDR2 SQIVND (reference sequence). CDR3 amino acids: CASSRTSGWGYEQFF. The CDR3 bases are TGTGCCAGTAGTCGGACTAGCGGGTGGGGTTATGAGCAGTTCTTC.

This clone came up once. The same CDR3 also results from other DNA sequences found in this sample. This rearrangement joins TRBV19 to TRBJ1-1; D is undetermined. V was shortened by 2 bases and J by 0 bases, with 7 bases between the two germline ends. This CDR3 spans 14 amino acids. The germline V gene has CDR1 LNHDA and CDR2 SQIVND (reference sequence). CDR3 bases: TGTGCCAGTAGTATAACCAGGTTGAACACTGAAGCTTTCTTT. Translated: CASSITRLNTEAFF.

This chain links TRBV3-1 (or the pseudogene TRBV3-2) with TRBJ2-3, with 8 bases identical to TRBD2. Unmatched junction bases numbered 2, after V lost 4 bases and J lost 2 bases. The germline V gene encodes CDR1 LGHDT and CDR2 YNNKEL (reference sequence). There are 14 residues in the CDR3. CDR3 coding DNA: TGTGCCAGCAGCCTACTAGCGGTCACAGATACGCAGTATTTT. This sequence encodes CASSLLAVTDTQYF.

The J gene is TRBJ2-3, the V gene TRBV18, with a possible D match to TRBD2 (6 bases). The CDR3 consists of 14 residues. The germline V gene has CDR1 KGHSH and CDR2 LQKENI. V was cut by 2 bases and J by 3 bases, with 9 bases left in between. CDR3 sequence reads: CASSPVEGTDTQYF. The CDR3 region has the DNA TGTGCCAGCTCACCAGTGGAGGGTACAGATACGCAGTATTTT.

This clone was detected only once. The chain employs TRBV10-3 and TRBJ1-1; 8 bases map to TRBD1. The CDR3 consists of 13 residues. Germline assignment: CDR1 ENHRY and CDR2 SYGVKD. J was trimmed by 0 bases and V by 10 bases; bases with no gene match: 4. CDR3 DNA: TGTGCCACCCAGGGGGCGATGAACACTGAAGCTTTCTTT. This codes for CATQGAMNTEAFF.

The gene calls are TRBV19 and TRBJ1-5, with 7 bases lining up with TRBD1. J lost 2 bases, V lost 6 bases, and 7 bases had no gene match. Germline V lookup: CDR1 LNHDA, CDR2 SQIVND (reference sequence). The CDR3 has 15 residues. The CDR3, as DNA: TGTGCCAGTAGCATACAGGGGTTGCGCAATCAGCCCCAGCATTTT. As protein: CASSIQGLRNQPQHF.

The chain links TRBV18 to TRBJ2-5; perhaps TRBD2 as D (6 bases). V was trimmed by 5 bases and J by 5 bases, leaving 12 bases between them. Germline lookup yields CDR1 KGHSH and CDR2 LQKENI. This CDR3 has 13 amino acids. CDR3 nucleotides: TGTGCCAGCTCAGGGGGGATCCAGGAGACCCAGTACTTC. This codes for CASSGGIQETQYF.

The J gene is TRBJ2-2, the V gene TRBV9, with 8 bases fitting TRBD1. The CDR3 has 15 amino acids. J lost 4 bases, V lost 0 bases, and 2 bases had no gene match. The germline CDR1 and CDR2 sequences are SGDLS and YYNGEE. The CDR3 reads CASSVDDRGTGELFF. The CDR3 coding sequence is TGTGCCAGCAGCGTAGATGACAGGGGCACCGGGGAGCTGTTTTTT.

CDR3 in amino acids: CASSPSINTEAFF. The CDR3 region has the DNA TGTGCCAGCTCGCCAAGCATTAACACTGAAGCTTTCTTT. V gene TRBV18 combines with J gene TRBJ1-1; D not certain. CDR1 is KGHSH, CDR2 LQKENI, per germline. V was shortened by 6 bases and J by 2 bases, with 10 bases between the two germline ends. This CDR3 comprises 13 residues.

This clone was seen many times. The rearrangement uses TRBV30 and TRBJ1-3; possibly TRBD1 for D (5 bases). Trimming took off 2 bases at V and 0 bases at J, with 8 bases between the two ends. Germline V CDR1 and CDR2: GTSNPN, SVGIG (reference sequence). This CDR3 spans 14 amino acids. CDR3 loop: CAWSPDSSGNTIYF. The CDR3 DNA reads as TGTGCCTGGAGTCCCGACAGCTCTGGAAACACCATATATTTT.

The chain combines TRBV5-1 with TRBJ1-1, with no clear D. CDR3 length: 13 amino acids. Trimming pared 0 bases from V and 6 bases from J, leaving 9 bases between. Germline V gene sequence: CDR1 SGHRS, CDR2 YFSETQ. The CDR3 DNA reads as TGCGCCAGCAGCTTGGGGTCCGGGGCTGAAGCTTTCTTT. It is translated as CASSLGSGAEAFF.

The chain is built from TRBV7-3 and TRBJ1-2; TRBD1 matches at 12 bases. V gave up 0 bases and J gave up 5 bases; unmatched junction bases: 7. The CDR3 covers 17 residues. Germline V gives CDR1 SGHTA, CDR2 FQGTGA. CDR3 sequence: CASSLTPGQGARYGYTF. The CDR3 DNA reads TGTGCCAGCAGCTTAACGCCGGGACAGGGGGCTCGGTATGGCTACACCTTC. Full variable domain (missing parts from reference TRBV7-3 and TRBJ1-2): GAGVSQTPSNKVTEKGKYVELRCDPISGHTALYWYRQSLGQGPEFLIYFQGTGAADDSGLPNDRFFAVRPEGSVSTLKIQRTERGDSAVYLCASSLTPGQGARYGYTFGSGTRLTVV.